This T cell receptor (beta chain) was found in a study of shared clonotypes between healthy human individuals. General study results and limits: Generally, naive subsets came out with larger estimated richness than memory subsets. Naive CD4 clonotypes overlapped across several donors at roughly 5.1%.

The split of CD4+ cells yielded CD45RA+ naive and CD45RA-negative memory subsets. Note on this clone: Its antigen is unknown.

The trim removed 0 bases at V and 5 bases at J, leaving 22 bases unmatched. CDR1 and CDR2 (germline): GTSNPN, SVGIG (reference sequence). The CDR3 totals 20 residues. Over several immunoSEQ plates, each subset's genomic DNA was distributed in even portions. Profiling relied on immunoSEQ multiplex PCR, and the TCRdb table lists in-frame clones only, not all of them. The sample carries about a million clones, about 72% recorded once. Sequenced input: memory CD4+ T cells from PBMCs. This sample's subset: CD45RA-negative fraction. V usage is TRBV30 and J usage is TRBJ2-5; 9 nucleotides agree with TRBD1. The TCR originated in a man aged 18-30 years in good health. Some clones in this sample may be carry-over from other donors' samples. The CDR3 coding sequence is TGTGCCTGGAGTGTACCTGAGGGGTCGGGGACAGGGTTGGTGCGTGAGACCCAGTACTTC. It specifies CAWSVPEGSGTGLVRETQYF.